This T cell receptor (beta chain) came from a study of T-cell reconstitution after alpha-beta-depleted transplantation in children. This clonotype has a count of ten or more. Unique molecular identifiers were incorporated when the TCRbeta library was constructed. Each CDR3 protein is one row after TCRdb ran MiXCR on the PCR reads. The sample shows roughly 120,000 distinct CDR3 sequences, 10% of them seen only once. The sample consisted of PBMCs from the stem cell graft donor, taken from the stem cell graft. The clonotype originates from a human donor who donated a stem cell graft to a child with acute lymphoblastic leukemia.

For the CDR3, the DNA is TGTGCCAGCAGTGAAACGCTAACAGGGAACCTATACAATGAGCAGTTCTTC. As protein: CASSETLTGNLYNEQFF. The J gene is TRBJ2-1, the V gene TRBV25-1; perhaps TRBD1 as D (6 bases). The germline gives CDR1 MGHDK, CDR2 SYGVNS. The CDR3 spans 17 residues. V lost 2 bases and J lost 4, with 18 bases in between.